These T cell receptor beta chains were read from a single sample in a study of blood T cell repertoires in COVID-19. Libraries were prepared by immunoSEQ multiplex PCR; TCRdb keeps only in-frame clonotypes and omits some of them. The sample yields a few hundred thousand clones, roughly 89% seen once. Sequences were obtained from peripheral blood. The receptors originated from a woman aged 25 to 45 with active or convalescent COVID-19. Both conserved end residues are part of each CDR3. The order of the fields is J gene, D gene, V gene, clone size, CDR3 protein, CDR3 DNA. D genes are given only for firm matches. Size tells how often a clone was seen (once, few, many) or the class of an expanded clone, and some rows leave it out.

j_call: TRBJ2-1; d_call: -; v_call: TRBV6-2/TRBV6-3; clone_size: once; cdr3_aa: CASSPRVLTTGVDNEQFF; cdr3_nt: TGTGCCAGCAGCCCCAGGGTCCTAACGACTGGTGTCGACAATGAGCAGTTCTTC
j_call: TRBJ2-5; d_call: TRBD1; v_call: TRBV19; clone_size: -; cdr3_aa: CASSYTRGQGLETQYF; cdr3_nt: TGTGCCAGTAGTTATACCCGGGGACAGGGCCTAGAGACCCAGTACTTC
j_call: TRBJ1-1; d_call: TRBD1; v_call: TRBV28; clone_size: -; cdr3_aa: CASTPGTGNTEAFF; cdr3_nt: TGTGCCAGCACCCCTGGGACAGGGAACACTGAAGCTTTCTTT
j_call: TRBJ1-2; d_call: -; v_call: TRBV6-5; clone_size: -; cdr3_aa: CASIEGGALDYGYTF; cdr3_nt: TGTGCCAGCATAGAGGGGGGGGCCCTAGACTATGGCTACACCTTC
j_call: TRBJ2-1; d_call: TRBD1; v_call: TRBV15; clone_size: -; cdr3_aa: CATSRVGGPIPGQGKNEQFF; cdr3_nt: TGTGCCACCAGCAGAGTTGGAGGGCCTATCCCGGGACAGGGTAAGAATGAGCAGTTCTTC
j_call: TRBJ2-3; d_call: TRBD2; v_call: TRBV5-1; clone_size: -; cdr3_aa: CASSLRGVVRDTQYF; cdr3_nt: TGCGCCAGCAGCCTCCGGGGGGTGGTTCGCGATACGCAGTATTTT
j_call: TRBJ2-1; d_call: TRBD1; v_call: TRBV7-3; clone_size: -; cdr3_aa: CASSKDRSSYNEQFF; cdr3_nt: TGTGCCAGCAGCAAGGACAGGAGCTCCTACAATGAGCAGTTCTTC
j_call: TRBJ2-1; d_call: -; v_call: TRBV5-8; clone_size: -; cdr3_aa: CASSRGPSSYNEQFF; cdr3_nt: TGTGCCAGCAGTCGTGGGCCGAGCTCCTACAATGAGCAGTTCTTC
j_call: TRBJ2-2; d_call: -; v_call: TRBV28; clone_size: -; cdr3_aa: CASSLSEGYTGELFF; cdr3_nt: TGTGCCAGCAGTTTATCCGAGGGTTACACCGGGGAGCTGTTTTTT
j_call: TRBJ1-5; d_call: TRBD1; v_call: TRBV6-2/TRBV6-3; clone_size: -; cdr3_aa: CASSLGTGTMPQHF; cdr3_nt: TGTGCCAGCAGTCTGGGGACAGGGACGATGCCCCAGCATTTT
j_call: TRBJ2-3; d_call: -; v_call: TRBV9; clone_size: -; cdr3_aa: CASSVGSGGTGTQYF; cdr3_nt: TGTGCCAGCAGCGTAGGTAGCGGGGGGACAGGGACGCAGTATTTT
j_call: TRBJ1-5; d_call: -; v_call: TRBV30; clone_size: -; cdr3_aa: CAWRALSMGPQHF; cdr3_nt: TGTGCCTGGAGGGCCCTTTCGATGGGCCCCCAGCATTTT
j_call: TRBJ1-1; d_call: -; v_call: TRBV6-5; clone_size: -; cdr3_aa: CASSHPVSATNEAFF; cdr3_nt: TGTGCCAGCAGTCACCCCGTGAGTGCTACCAATGAAGCTTTCTTT
j_call: TRBJ1-5; d_call: -; v_call: TRBV6-2/TRBV6-3; clone_size: -; cdr3_aa: CASSEPGGRSQPQHF; cdr3_nt: TGTGCCAGCAGTGAGCCGGGGGGGCGTAGTCAGCCCCAGCATTTT
j_call: TRBJ1-5; d_call: TRBD1; v_call: TRBV5-6; clone_size: -; cdr3_aa: CASSQHNTGTGRRQPQHF; cdr3_nt: TGTGCCAGCAGCCAACACAACACAGGGACAGGGAGGCGGCAGCCCCAGCATTTT
j_call: TRBJ1-1; d_call: -; v_call: TRBV21-1; clone_size: -; cdr3_aa: CASSKDGGRLNTEAFF; cdr3_nt: TGTGCCAGCAGCAAAGATGGGGGCCGGCTTAACACTGAAGCTTTCTTT
j_call: TRBJ1-5; d_call: -; v_call: TRBV6-5; clone_size: -; cdr3_aa: CASSWRGQPQHF; cdr3_nt: TGTGCCAGCAGTTGGAGGGGACAGCCCCAGCATTTT